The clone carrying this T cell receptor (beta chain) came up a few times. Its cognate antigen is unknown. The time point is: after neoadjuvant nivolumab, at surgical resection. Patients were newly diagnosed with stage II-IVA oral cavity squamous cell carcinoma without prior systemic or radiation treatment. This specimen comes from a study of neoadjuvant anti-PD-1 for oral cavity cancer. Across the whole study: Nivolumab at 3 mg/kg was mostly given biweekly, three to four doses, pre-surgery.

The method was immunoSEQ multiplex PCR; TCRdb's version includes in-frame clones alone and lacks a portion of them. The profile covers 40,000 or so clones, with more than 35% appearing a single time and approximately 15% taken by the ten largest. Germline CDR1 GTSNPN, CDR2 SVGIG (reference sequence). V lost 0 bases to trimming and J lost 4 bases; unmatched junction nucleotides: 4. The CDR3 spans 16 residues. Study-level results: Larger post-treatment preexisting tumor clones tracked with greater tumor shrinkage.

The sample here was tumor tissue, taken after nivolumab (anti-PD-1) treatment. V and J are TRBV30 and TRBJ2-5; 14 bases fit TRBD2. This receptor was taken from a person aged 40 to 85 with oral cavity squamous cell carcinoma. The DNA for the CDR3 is TGTGCCTGGAGTGTACTGACTAGCGGGGGGGGAGAGACCCAGTACTTC. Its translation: CAWSVLTSGGGETQYF.